In its sample, the clone carrying this T cell receptor (beta chain) was seen a few times. No antigen is known for it. This CDR3 comprises 12 residues. Per germline, CDR1 MNHEY and CDR2 SVGAGI. The V and J ends lost 5 bases and 11 bases respectively, with 13 bases between them. The entry originates in a study of neurological immune-mediated disorders. The study's findings and limits: None of the CDR3 amino acid sequences of expanded clones recurred across subjects, suggesting private repertoires in all groups. Falling below healthy controls, multiple sclerosis showed the least TCR clonal expansion, while HTLV-1-associated myelopathy showed the most.

Over 160 million TCR-beta sequences from 15-18 subjects came from every sequencing run. TCRdb re-called the 5' RACE reads through MiXCR, storing one row per CDR3 protein. The sample lists about 50,000 distinct CDR3 sequences; about 9.4% were seen once. This chain connects TRBV6-5 to TRBJ2-1; D possibly uses TRBD1 or TRBD2 (5 bases each). Sequencing was performed on PBMCs. This sequence originates from a man aged 65 to 85 with HTLV-1-associated myelopathy (HAM/TSP). This chain's CDR3 is CASSRPSGQQFF. CDR3 DNA: TGTGCCAGCAGTCGACCCTCGGGACAGCAGTTCTTC.